The clone carrying this T cell receptor beta chain was seen repeatedly, ten times or more. This record belongs to a study of blood T cells in healthy people across ages. Study in general: The template switching approach captured approximately one barcoded beta molecule for every two T cells.

For the second PCR, which ran for about 6 to 11 cycles, a sample-barcoded 5' primer and a J-beta primer mix were used. TCRdb passed the 5' RACE reads through MiXCR, listing each CDR3 protein once. The top ten clones hold roughly 14% of a sample with 650,000 to 800,000 distinct CDR3 sequences, approximately 52% of them seen once. CDR1 and CDR2 (germline): KGHSH, LQKENI. Trimming left V 3 bases short and J 7 bases short, with 13 bases between. The CDR3 has 15 amino acids. This chain joins TRBV18 and TRBJ1-6, with D hard to call. The sequence was collected from a woman aged 80 or older in good health. The specimen was blood. CDR3 DNA sequence: TGTGCCAGCTCACCGACTCACCAGTACAATTCACCCCTCCACTTT. Protein: CASSPTHQYNSPLHF.